A selection of T cell receptor beta chains follows, all from one sample in a study of T cells in localized non-small cell lung cancer. Data came from immunoSEQ multiplex PCR; TCRdb stores just in-frame clones and leaves some out. The sample records about 46,000 clones, around 86% being singletons. Sequencing used peripheral blood mononuclear cells, obtained before any cancer treatment. These receptors all stem from a man between 35 and 75 years old with stage III lung adenocarcinoma. CDR3s include the opening cysteine and the closing phenylalanine or tryptophan. A D gene is named only where the DNA matches it firmly. Size values are once, few and many counts, or a class for expanded clones, and some rows have none.

j_call v_call d_call clone_size cdr3_aa cdr3_nt
TRBJ2-1 TRBV5-6 TRBD2 NA CASSDVAGVYNEQFF TGTGCCAGCAGCGACGTAGCGGGGGTCTACAATGAGCAGTTCTTC
TRBJ2-7 TRBV2 TRBD2 once CASSGGLAGGPAYEQYF TGTGCCAGCAGTGGTGGACTAGCGGGGGGGCCGGCCTACGAGCAGTACTTC
TRBJ2-1 TRBV5-6 NA NA CASSLVYRRDEQFF TGTGCCAGCAGCTTGGTGTACAGGCGAGATGAGCAGTTCTTC
TRBJ2-1 TRBV5-6 NA NA CASSSWGTYNEQFF TGTGCCAGCAGCTCCTGGGGGACTTACAATGAGCAGTTCTTC
TRBJ1-2 TRBV6-5 NA NA CASSRTNYGYTF TGTGCCAGCAGTAGGACTAACTATGGCTACACCTTC
TRBJ2-2 TRBV11-2 NA NA CASSDIGTGELFF TGTGCCAGCAGCGACATAGGTACCGGGGAGCTGTTTTTT
TRBJ2-2 TRBV10-3 TRBD1 NA CAISGGQGMAGELFF TGTGCCATCAGTGGGGGACAGGGAATGGCAGGGGAGCTGTTTTTT
TRBJ2-3 TRBV5-4 TRBD2 NA CASSLQRGVADTQYF TGTGCCAGCAGCCTCCAGCGGGGGGTGGCAGATACGCAGTATTTT
TRBJ2-7 TRBV4-1 NA NA CASSRQNTDSYEQYF TGCGCCAGCAGCCGGCAAAACACAGACTCCTACGAGCAGTACTTC
TRBJ2-5 TRBV7-7 NA NA CASSLGGGSGETQYF TGTGCCAGCAGCTTAGGGGGGGGCAGTGGAGAGACCCAGTACTTC
TRBJ2-2 TRBV11-2 TRBD2 medium-sized CASSSGTSNTGELFF TGTGCCAGCAGCTCCGGGACTAGCAACACCGGGGAGCTGTTTTTT
TRBJ1-2 TRBV5-6 NA NA CASSLAGPVIYGYTF TGTGCCAGCAGCTTGGCCGGCCCGGTAATCTATGGCTACACCTTC
TRBJ2-3 TRBV15 NA NA CATSRERSIYTQYF TGTGCCACCAGCAGAGAGCGTTCAATATATACGCAGTATTTT
TRBJ1-2 TRBV27 NA once CASSFLSSADYGYTF TGTGCCAGCAGTTTCTTATCTTCTGCCGACTATGGCTACACCTTC
TRBJ1-1 TRBV6-5 NA NA CASSYSRQNTEAFF TGTGCCAGCAGTTACTCGCGCCAGAACACTGAAGCTTTCTTT
TRBJ1-2 TRBV6-1 NA NA CASSEGDPNYGYTF TGTGCCAGCAGTGAAGGGGACCCTAACTATGGCTACACCTTC
TRBJ2-3 TRBV9 NA NA CASSVNRATSTDTQYF TGTGCCAGCAGCGTTAACAGGGCTACTTCCACAGATACGCAGTATTTT
TRBJ1-6 TRBV6-5 NA NA CASSYYRGGNSPLHF TGTGCCAGCAGTTACTATAGGGGAGGTAATTCACCCCTCCACTTT
TRBJ1-1 TRBV29-1 NA NA CSVEGHPAGTEAFF TGCAGCGTTGAAGGGCACCCGGCCGGCACTGAAGCTTTCTTT
TRBJ2-7 TRBV28 NA few CAIRGSSYEQYF TGTGCCATCAGGGGCAGCTCCTACGAGCAGTACTTC
TRBJ2-2 TRBV2 NA NA CASSYERAVGGELFF TGTGCCAGCAGTTACGAGCGGGCGGTAGGCGGGGAGCTGTTTTTT
TRBJ2-2 TRBV7-6 NA NA CASSGDMGITGELFF TGTGCCAGCAGCGGCGACATGGGAATCACCGGGGAGCTGTTTTTT
TRBJ1-1 TRBV6-5 TRBD1 NA CASSYLQGRTEAFF TGTGCCAGCAGTTACCTACAGGGGAGGACTGAAGCTTTCTTT
TRBJ1-4 TRBV5-6 NA NA CASSLEGYNEKLFF TGTGCCAGCAGCTTGGAGGGTTATAATGAAAAACTGTTTTTT
TRBJ2-7 TRBV9 NA large CASSFEGLPYEQYF TGTGCCAGCAGCTTTGAGGGTCTACCCTACGAGCAGTACTTC
TRBJ2-3 TRBV10-3 NA NA CAIDGGTDTQYF TGTGCCATCGATGGGGGCACAGATACGCAGTATTTT
TRBJ2-2 TRBV11-2 TRBD2 NA CASSLVGGTGELFF TGTGCCAGCAGCTTAGTGGGGGGGACCGGGGAGCTGTTTTTT
TRBJ1-2 TRBV25-1 NA NA CASSDSNYGYTF TGTGCCAGCAGTGACAGTAACTATGGCTACACCTTC
TRBJ2-7 TRBV4-1 TRBD1 NA CASSPTTGFYEQYF TGCGCCAGCAGCCCTACGACAGGGTTCTACGAGCAGTACTTC
TRBJ2-5 TRBV5-5 NA NA CASSLTGGGETQYF TGTGCCAGCAGCTTGACAGGGGGAGGGGAGACCCAGTACTTC
TRBJ2-7 TRBV4-2 TRBD2 NA CASSRNPSGGAWDEQYF TGTGCCAGCAGCCGCAACCCCAGCGGGGGGGCGTGGGACGAGCAGTACTTC
TRBJ2-5 TRBV29-1 NA few CSVEKVGRSETQYF TGCAGCGTTGAAAAAGTGGGCCGGTCGGAGACCCAGTACTTC
TRBJ1-4 TRBV5-4 TRBD1 NA CASSLDPGQAINEKLFF TGTGCCAGCAGCTTGGATCCGGGACAGGCGATAAATGAAAAACTGTTTTTT
TRBJ1-1 TRBV20-1 NA NA CSARGLGEAFF TGCAGTGCTAGAGGGCTAGGTGAAGCTTTCTTT
TRBJ1-6 TRBV11-2 NA NA CASSYSLDSPLHF TGTGCCAGCAGCTATAGTTTGGATTCACCCCTCCACTTT
TRBJ2-1 TRBV7-2 NA NA CASSFGTTYNEQFF TGTGCCAGCAGCTTTGGGACAACCTACAATGAGCAGTTCTTC
TRBJ2-4 TRBV18 NA NA CASSPPEGLNIQYF TGTGCCAGCTCACCACCGGAGGGACTAAACATTCAGTACTTC
TRBJ1-5 TRBV5-6 NA NA CASSRGNQPQHF TGTGCCAGCAGCCGGGGGAATCAGCCCCAGCATTTT
TRBJ2-5 TRBV5-6 TRBD2 NA CASSLLAGGRETQYF TGTGCCAGCAGCTTACTAGCGGGGGGGCGGGAGACCCAGTACTTC
TRBJ1-4 TRBV15 TRBD1 NA CATSGTQDREREKLFF TGTGCCACCAGCGGCACGCAAGACAGGGAACGTGAAAAACTGTTTTTT
TRBJ1-2 TRBV19 TRBD1 NA CASSKGTGGFYGYTF TGTGCCAGTAGTAAAGGGACAGGAGGGTTCTATGGCTACACCTTC
TRBJ1-1 TRBV5-4 TRBD1 NA CASTRDRGRAFF TGTGCCAGCACAAGGGACAGGGGGCGGGCTTTCTTT
TRBJ2-1 TRBV27 TRBD2 NA CASSLFSGGLNEQFF TGTGCCAGCAGTTTATTTAGCGGGGGTCTTAATGAGCAGTTCTTC
TRBJ2-5 TRBV7-9 NA NA CASSFVSGETQYF TGTGCCAGCAGCTTTGTCAGTGGAGAGACCCAGTACTTC
TRBJ2-1 TRBV18 NA once CASSHRQSEQFF TGTGCCAGCTCACACCGACAGTCTGAGCAGTTCTTC
TRBJ1-5 TRBV7-2 TRBD1 NA CASSLGDRIGNQPQHF TGTGCCAGCAGCTTGGGGGACAGGATAGGCAATCAGCCCCAGCATTTT
TRBJ1-2 TRBV6-5 NA NA CASSRQSNYGYTF TGTGCCAGCAGTAGACAGAGCAACTATGGCTACACCTTC
TRBJ1-4 TRBV4-1 NA NA CAIEAGPRGEKLFF TGCGCCATTGAAGCGGGCCCTCGCGGGGAAAAACTGTTTTTT
TRBJ2-1 TRBV7-3 TRBD1 NA CASSYPGQGINEQFF TGTGCCAGCAGTTACCCGGGACAGGGGATCAATGAGCAGTTCTTC
TRBJ2-7 TRBV6-5 NA once CASSYTGSYEQYF TGTGCCAGCAGCTATACAGGGTCCTACGAGCAGTACTTC
TRBJ2-7 TRBV6-5 NA NA CASSYGQEAYEQYF TGTGCCAGCAGTTACGGGCAGGAGGCCTACGAGCAGTACTTC
TRBJ2-5 TRBV5-1 NA once CASSLDGNDGQTQYF TGCGCCAGCAGCTTGGATGGGAATGATGGTCAGACCCAGTACTTC
TRBJ1-1 TRBV11-1 NA NA CASSFLGQNTEAFF TGTGCCAGCAGCTTCTTGGGACAGAACACTGAAGCTTTCTTT
TRBJ2-2 TRBV10-2 NA NA CASSNIPGELFF TGCGCCAGCAGCAACATCCCCGGGGAGCTGTTTTTT
TRBJ1-5 TRBV27 NA NA CASSRTSSNQPQHF TGTGCCAGCAGTAGGACGTCTAGCAATCAGCCCCAGCATTTT